In its sample, the clone carrying this TCR beta chain was seen many times. Per germline, CDR1 SEHNR and CDR2 FQNEAQ (reference sequence). CDR3 size: 15 residues. Trimming removed 5 bases from V and 6 bases from J, with 18 bases in between. Time point indicated: newly diagnosed GD, antithyroid drugs for less than 3 months. PBMCs provided the RNA from which the TCR library was made. Graves' disease diagnosis was established per American Thyroid Association guidelines. The authors built TCR beta libraries using iRepertoire HTBI primers and Arm-PCR of CDR3 regions. Via MiXCR, TCRdb re-called the multiplex PCR reads, giving one row per CDR3 protein. Among approximately 470,000 distinct CDR3 sequences listed, about a sixth were seen once. This record belongs to a study of regulatory T cells in long-lasting Graves disease. This sample was also put to use in a study of T cells in Graves' hyperthyroidism and ophthalmopathy. In that study: Clinical symptoms, serum thyroxine and TRAb, thyroid ultrasound and orbital computed tomography were used for the diagnoses. By a 13 V-J model, ophthalmopathy was set apart from stable hyperthyroidism.

The clonotype comes from a middle-aged man with Graves disease. The rearrangement uses TRBV7-9 and TRBJ2-3; D is unresolved. This sample comprised peripheral blood mononuclear cells (PBMCs), obtained at new diagnosis, from a patient treated with antithyroid drugs. The CDR3 DNA reads as TGTGCCAGCAGCCGTACTGAAGTGGTCTTCGATACGCAGTATTTT. It yields the protein CASSRTEVVFDTQYF.